This TCR beta chain emerged from a study of T cell therapy after organ transplantation. Across the study: Of roughly 10 patients, eight responded clinically and two did not. Short-term post-therapy samples: blood collected 4 to 8 weeks after completing therapy. Notes on the study in general: Post-therapy CD8 clonality change correlated inversely with pretherapy clonality.

Stated time point: 4-8 weeks after completion of therapy. Repertoires were generated with immunoSEQ multiplex PCR, while TCRdb's copy carries only in-frame clones and drops some. The data contain 15,000 to 20,000 clones, 65% to 85% of them singletons. About this clone: Its antigen is still unknown.

Specimen: CD8+ T cells from blood, collected after autologous CMV-specific T cell therapy. This TCR came from a human patient who had received a solid organ transplant and had CMV disease. Some T cells may originate from the graft donor.

This CDR3 is CASSYRVNTEAFF. DNA for the CDR3: TGTGCCAGCAGTTATCGGGTGAACACTGAAGCTTTCTTT. The chain carries TRBV5-6 and TRBJ1-1; no clear D. The CDR3 has 13 residues. Trimming left V 5 bases short and J 0 bases short, with 8 bases between. The germline V gene has CDR1 SGHDT and CDR2 YYEEEE. Full variable domain (missing parts from reference TRBV5-6 and TRBJ1-1): DAGVTQSPTHLIKTRGQQVTLRCSPKSGHDTVSWYQQALGQGPQFIFQYYEEEERQRGNFPDRFSGHQFPNYSSELNVNALLLGDSALYLCASSYRVNTEAFFGQGTRLTVV.